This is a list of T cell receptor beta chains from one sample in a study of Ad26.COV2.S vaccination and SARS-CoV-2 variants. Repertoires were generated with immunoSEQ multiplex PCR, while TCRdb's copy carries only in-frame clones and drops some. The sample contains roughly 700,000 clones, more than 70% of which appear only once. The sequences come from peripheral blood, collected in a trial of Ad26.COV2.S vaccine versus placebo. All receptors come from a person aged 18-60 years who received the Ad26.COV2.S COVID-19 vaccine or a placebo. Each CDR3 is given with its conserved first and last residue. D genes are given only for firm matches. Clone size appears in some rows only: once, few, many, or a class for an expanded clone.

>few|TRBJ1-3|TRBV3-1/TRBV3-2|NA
CASSPTDGGNTIYF
TGTGCCAGCAGCCCCACAGACGGTGGAAACACCATATATTTT
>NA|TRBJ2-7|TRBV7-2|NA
CASSLGGAGLNEQYF
TGTGCCAGCAGCTTGGGGGGGGCTGGGTTAAACGAGCAGTACTTC
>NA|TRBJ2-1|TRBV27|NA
CASSLRWRLSSYNEQFF
TGTGCCAGCAGTTTAAGGTGGCGGCTCAGCTCCTACAATGAGCAGTTCTTC
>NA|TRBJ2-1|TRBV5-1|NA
CASSLGRLSDEQFF
TGCGCCAGCAGCTTAGGTCGTCTCTCCGATGAGCAGTTCTTC
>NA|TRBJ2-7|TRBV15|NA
CATSSERGYEQYF
TGTGCCACCAGCAGCGAAAGAGGTTACGAGCAGTACTTC
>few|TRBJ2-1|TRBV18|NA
CASSPALTYEQFF
TGTGCCAGCTCACCAGCGCTCACTTATGAGCAGTTCTTC
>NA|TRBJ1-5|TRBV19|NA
CASSIQGRDQPQHF
TGTGCCAGTAGTATTCAGGGGAGGGATCAGCCCCAGCATTTT
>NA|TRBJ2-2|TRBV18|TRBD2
CASSPWEREGNTGELFF
TGTGCCAGCTCACCGTGGGAACGGGAGGGGAACACCGGGGAGCTGTTTTTT
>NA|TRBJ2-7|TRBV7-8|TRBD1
CASSSGQGDEQYF
TGTGCCAGCAGCTCCGGACAGGGGGACGAGCAGTACTTC
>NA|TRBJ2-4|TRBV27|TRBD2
CASSWQGGNIQYF
TGTGCCAGCAGTTGGCAGGGAGGGAACATTCAGTACTTC
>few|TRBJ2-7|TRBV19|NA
CASSIGHSYEQYF
TGTGCCAGTAGTATCGGTCACTCCTACGAGCAGTACTTC
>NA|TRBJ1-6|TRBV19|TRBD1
CASSTTGGRSPLHF
TGTGCCAGTAGTACGACAGGGGGAAGATCACCCCTCCACTTT